Listed below are T cell receptor beta chains from one sample, sequenced in a study of blood T cell repertoires in COVID-19. Profiled with immunoSEQ multiplex PCR; TCRdb holds only in-frame clones, not every one. Of 250,000 or so clones listed, roughly four fifths are singletons. The sample comprised peripheral blood. The receptors were gathered from a woman aged 70-85 years with acute or convalescent COVID-19. CDR3s include the opening cysteine and the closing phenylalanine or tryptophan. D genes are given only for firm matches. Clone size is not always given. Where it is, it says once, few, many or a class for expanded clones.

J gene,CDR3 length,D gene,clone size,V gene,CDR3 protein,CDR3 DNA
TRBJ2-3,16,TRBD2,.,TRBV20-1,CSASLIAGGTTDTQYF,TGCAGTGCTAGTCTAATAGCGGGGGGGACCACAGATACGCAGTATTTT
TRBJ1-5,17,TRBD1,.,TRBV6-2/TRBV6-3,CASSYRRGQLSNQPQHF,TGTGCCAGCAGTTACCGGAGGGGGCAACTGAGCAATCAGCCCCAGCATTTT
TRBJ1-2,15,.,few,TRBV9,CASSVEPGTNYGYTF,TGTGCCAGCAGCGTAGAACCAGGAACTAACTATGGCTACACCTTC
TRBJ1-1,12,TRBD1,.,TRBV10-3,CAIRGTATQAFF,TGTGCCATCAGAGGGACAGCCACGCAAGCTTTCTTT
TRBJ1-2,17,.,few,TRBV6-2/TRBV6-3,CASSYQVRQTSNYGYTF,TGTGCCAGCAGTTACCAAGTCCGACAGACCTCTAACTATGGCTACACCTTC
TRBJ2-3,14,.,few,TRBV25-1,CASSATGSTDTQYF,TGTGCCAGCAGTGCGACAGGTAGCACAGATACGCAGTATTTT
TRBJ1-3,13,.,.,TRBV27,CASRAHSGNTIYF,TGTGCCAGCAGGGCCCACTCTGGAAACACCATATATTTT
TRBJ1-1,13,.,.,TRBV19,CASNSWANTEAFF,TGTGCCAGTAACAGCTGGGCGAACACTGAAGCTTTCTTT
TRBJ1-2,13,TRBD1,.,TRBV19,CASTAFTGDGYTF,TGTGCCAGTACCGCCTTCACAGGGGATGGCTACACCTTC
TRBJ2-7,18,.,.,TRBV7-9,CASSLPSWKAREPYEQYF,TGTGCCAGCAGCTTACCTTCCTGGAAGGCGCGGGAACCCTACGAGCAGTACTTC
TRBJ1-6,15,.,.,TRBV11-2,CASSLEGTEGIPLHF,TGTGCCAGCAGCTTGGAAGGGACGGAGGGTATACCCCTCCACTTT
TRBJ2-1,16,TRBD2,.,TRBV3-1/TRBV3-2,CASSQTTSGGYNEQFF,TGTGCCAGCAGCCAAACGACTAGCGGGGGCTACAATGAGCAGTTCTTC
TRBJ2-3,15,TRBD1,few,TRBV19,CASRTGQGASDTQYF,TGTGCCAGTAGGACGGGACAGGGGGCTTCGGATACGCAGTATTTT
TRBJ1-2,13,TRBD1,.,TRBV19,CASSVGQDYGYTF,TGTGCCAGTAGTGTCGGACAGGACTATGGCTACACCTTC
TRBJ2-5,16,TRBD1,few,TRBV7-9,CASSPGTGAPGETQYF,TGTGCCAGCAGCCCCGGGACAGGGGCACCGGGAGAGACCCAGTACTTC
TRBJ2-5,15,TRBD2,.,TRBV5-4,CASSLPPGGDETQYF,TGTGCCAGCAGCCTCCCCCCCGGGGGGGATGAGACCCAGTACTTC
TRBJ1-3,15,.,.,TRBV5-6,CASSPGIFSGNTIYF,TGTGCCAGCAGCCCCGGGATCTTCTCTGGAAACACCATATATTTT
TRBJ2-7,13,TRBD2,few,TRBV5-1,CASSLETSTEQYF,TGCGCCAGCAGCTTGGAGACTAGCACCGAGCAGTACTTC
TRBJ1-5,14,.,.,TRBV7-2,CASSLGLVNQPQHF,TGTGCCAGCAGCTTAGGACTCGTAAATCAGCCCCAGCATTTT
TRBJ2-3,16,TRBD2,.,TRBV7-2,CASSSTSGGASDTQYF,TGTGCCAGCAGCTCGACTAGCGGGGGGGCTTCAGATACGCAGTATTTT
TRBJ1-2,14,.,few,TRBV5-8,CASSLAGGDYGYTF,TGTGCCAGCAGCTTGGCCGGAGGGGACTATGGCTACACCTTC
TRBJ1-6,12,.,once,TRBV30,CAWRDSGSPLHF,TGTGCCTGGAGAGACAGTGGTTCACCCCTCCACTTT
TRBJ1-2,13,.,.,TRBV6-5,CASSLGTYYGYTF,TGTGCCAGCAGCCTCGGGACATATTATGGCTACACCTTC
TRBJ2-5,17,.,.,TRBV7-9,CASSFSPRRFTQETQYF,TGTGCCAGCAGCTTCTCTCCCAGGCGATTTACACAAGAGACCCAGTACTTC
TRBJ1-3,15,TRBD1,.,TRBV23-1,CASSQPTGAGNTIYF,TGCGCCAGCAGTCAGCCGACAGGGGCGGGAAACACCATATATTTT
TRBJ2-6,17,.,.,TRBV4-3,CASSQEAPGAGANVLTF,TGCGCCAGCAGCCAAGAGGCTCCGGGAGCTGGGGCCAACGTCCTGACTTTC
TRBJ2-7,16,TRBD2,.,TRBV19,CASSLGLAGLGYEQYF,TGTGCCAGTAGCCTCGGACTAGCGGGGTTAGGTTACGAGCAGTACTTC
TRBJ2-7,14,.,many,TRBV10-3,CAISPGGRPYEQYF,TGTGCCATCAGCCCAGGGGGGAGGCCCTACGAGCAGTACTTC
TRBJ2-1,17,.,.,TRBV28,CASSLFSWTSAYNEQFF,TGTGCCAGCAGTTTATTCTCTTGGACATCAGCCTACAATGAGCAGTTCTTC
TRBJ2-3,15,.,.,TRBV7-2,CASSSPGHSTDTQYF,TGTGCCAGCAGCTCTCCGGGACACAGCACAGATACGCAGTATTTT
TRBJ2-5,15,TRBD2,.,TRBV5-1,CASSGGTSGQETQYF,TGCGCCAGCAGCGGCGGGACTAGCGGCCAAGAGACCCAGTACTTC
TRBJ2-5,13,TRBD1,few,TRBV9,CASSAGQEKTQYF,TGTGCCAGCAGCGCGGGACAGGAAAAGACCCAGTACTTC
TRBJ2-7,16,.,few,TRBV19,CASSSLFAPGSYEQYF,TGTGCCAGTAGCTCCTTGTTCGCACCCGGCTCCTACGAGCAGTACTTC
TRBJ2-5,17,TRBD2,.,TRBV2,CASSPLGLAGTPETQYF,TGTGCCAGCAGCCCCTTAGGGCTAGCGGGTACACCGGAGACCCAGTACTTC
TRBJ2-2,17,.,.,TRBV9,CASSVSARQGWTGELFF,TGTGCCAGCAGCGTAAGTGCCCGGCAGGGTTGGACAGGGGAGCTGTTTTTT
TRBJ1-5,17,TRBD1,.,TRBV4-2,CASSQDPEQGVWQPQHF,TGTGCCAGCAGCCAAGATCCGGAACAGGGGGTCTGGCAGCCCCAGCATTTT
TRBJ2-7,16,TRBD1,.,TRBV4-1,CASSQAIGTGGREQYF,TGCGCCAGCAGCCAAGCTATAGGGACAGGGGGTCGGGAGCAGTACTTC
TRBJ1-1,14,TRBD1,.,TRBV6-4,CAQSTGEGNTEAFF,TGTGCCCAATCGACAGGGGAGGGGAACACTGAAGCTTTCTTT
TRBJ1-1,17,.,.,TRBV18,CASSSTSPGLPNTEAFF,TGTGCCAGCTCATCAACATCGCCGGGACTACCGAACACTGAAGCTTTCTTT
TRBJ1-5,16,.,.,TRBV5-1,CASSSGASSSNQPQHF,TGCGCCAGCAGTTCGGGAGCGAGCTCTAGCAATCAGCCCCAGCATTTT
TRBJ1-5,13,TRBD1,many,TRBV7-2,CASSTGGNQPQHF,TGTGCCAGCAGTACAGGGGGGAATCAGCCCCAGCATTTT